This TCR beta chain was captured by sequencing in a study of T-cell reconstitution after alpha-beta-depleted transplantation in children. As it was prepared, the TCRbeta library received unique molecular identifiers. In TCRdb, the PCR reads were re-called with MiXCR into one record per CDR3 protein. The table has about 200,000 distinct CDR3 sequences, about 14% seen once. There are a few counts of this clonotype. V gave up 4 bases and J gave up 5 bases, with 16 bases separating them. This CDR3 contains 15 residues. Germline V gives CDR1 SGHRS, CDR2 YFSETQ. This chain uses TRBV5-1 with TRBJ2-1, with D possibly matching TRBD2 (6 bases). The sequence was obtained from a human donor who donated a stem cell graft to a child with acute lymphoblastic leukemia. Here the sequenced sample was PBMCs from the stem cell graft donor, taken from the stem cell graft. This CDR3 reads CASSNSGTGNNEQFF. CDR3 in DNA: TGCGCCAGCAGCAACTCCGGGACTGGGAACAATGAGCAGTTCTTC.